These 26 T cell receptor beta chains were all obtained from the same sample, sequenced in a study. TCRdb ran MiXCR on the 5' RACE reads and lists one entry per CDR3 protein. This sample carries 55,000 to 80,000 distinct CDR3 sequences, roughly 22% of them seen once, and the ten largest clones take 2.5% to 3%. The source material was memory CD4+ T cells sorted from a lymph node. As for subset: memory CD4+ T cells, CD4+CD45RO+CD25-. Receptor source: a female donor with breast cancer.

The CDR3 protein is CASSYRRGGKTEAFF. CDR3 bases: TGTGCCAGCAGTTACAGGCGGGGGGGGAAGACTGAAGCTTTCTTT. The rearrangement joins TRBV6-5 to TRBJ1-1; TRBD1 is a possible D gene (5 bases). Trimming took off 2 bases at V and 5 bases at J, with 15 bases between the two ends. CDR3 length: 15 residues. Per the germline V gene, CDR1 is MNHEY and CDR2 is SVGAGI.

The V and J genes are TRBV6-5 and TRBJ2-7, with 9 bases matching TRBD2. Germline lookup yields CDR1 MNHEY and CDR2 SVGAGI. Trimming cost V 3 bases and J 2 bases; bases outside gene matches: 5. The CDR3 is made up of 15 amino acids. CDR3 in amino acids: CASSYKREAAYEQYF. The CDR3 DNA follows: TGTGCCAGCAGTTATAAGCGGGAGGCCGCCTACGAGCAGTACTTC.

The rearrangement joins TRBV25-1 to TRBJ1-5; D gene ambiguous. Deletions cut 3 bases from V and 2 bases from J, with 11 bases between. Per germline, CDR1 MGHDK and CDR2 SYGVNS. CDR3 length: 15 residues. This CDR3 is CASSEDSLGNQPQHF. DNA for the CDR3: TGTGCCAGCAGTGAGGATTCGCTAGGCAATCAGCCCCAGCATTTT.

This clonotype was seen a handful of times. The chain recombines TRBV5-1 with TRBJ2-6; D gene unclear. The CDR3 loop spans 17 amino acids. V gave up 0 bases and J gave up 0 bases, with 10 bases separating them. Germline values: CDR1 SGHRS, CDR2 YFSETQ. This CDR3 reads CASSLEASNSGANVLTF. CDR3 bases: TGCGCCAGCAGCTTGGAAGCAAGCAACTCTGGGGCCAACGTCCTGACTTTC.

The chain combines TRBV30 with TRBJ1-5, with TRBD1 as a possible D gene (6 bases). The CDR3 runs to 15 residues. Germline V gene data show CDR1 as GTSNPN and CDR2 as SVGIG (reference sequence). Trimming stripped 2 bases from V and 5 bases from J, with 16 bases between. The CDR3 loop is CAWSWGTNLDQPQHF. The CDR3 DNA follows: TGTGCCTGGAGTTGGGGGACAAATTTGGATCAGCCCCAGCATTTT.

Note on this clonotype: Just one base apart from a much larger clone, this may be a read error. The chain combines TRBV20-1 with TRBJ1-5; no definite D call. The CDR3 loop spans 14 amino acids. Trimming took off 1 base at V and 3 bases at J, with 10 bases between the two ends. CDR1 is DFQATT and CDR2 is SNEGSKA in the germline V gene (reference sequence). CDR3 DNA sequence: TGCAGTGCTAGAGCACAGCCGGACAATCAGCCCCAGCATTTT. Amino acids: CSARAQPDNQPQHF.

This clonotype was seen ten or more times. The J gene is TRBJ2-1, the V gene TRBV5-1; TRBD2 matches at 14 bases. V dropped 3 bases and J dropped 9; count of bases not matched to a gene: 5. From germline, CDR1 is SGHRS and CDR2 YFSETQ. There are 15 residues in the CDR3. CDR3 sequence: CASSSGLAGGPEQFF. The CDR3 DNA reads TGCGCCAGCAGCTCCGGACTAGCGGGGGGCCCTGAGCAGTTCTTC.

This clonotype was seen a few times. The rearrangement uses TRBV5-1 and TRBJ1-1, with 8 positions matching TRBD1. CDR1 is SGHRS, CDR2 YFSETQ, per germline. V gave up 4 bases and J gave up 6 bases; unmatched junction bases: 8. The CDR3 consists of 14 residues. The CDR3 spells CASSLGTGGAEAFF. The DNA for the CDR3 is TGCGCCAGCAGCCTCGGGACAGGAGGGGCTGAAGCTTTCTTT.

This clonotype is a singleton in its sample. The chain joins TRBV9 to TRBJ1-1; 10 nucleotides match TRBD1. The CDR3 is 16 amino acids. Trimming took 4 bases from V and 1 from J; bases not matched to a gene: 7. In germline, CDR1 is SGDLS, CDR2 YYNGEE. The CDR3 sequence: CASSPWTGGGNTEAFF. The CDR3 DNA sequence: TGTGCCAGCAGCCCATGGACAGGGGGGGGGAACACTGAAGCTTTCTTT.

This clonotype was seen a few times. The chain recombines TRBV20-1 with TRBJ2-3, with a weak D call TRBD2 (6 bases). The CDR3 loop spans 14 amino acids. Trimming stripped 6 bases from V and 0 bases from J, with 13 bases between. Germline V CDR1 and CDR2: DFQATT, SNEGSKA (reference sequence). The chain's CDR3 is CSAVGGTSTDTQYF. For the CDR3, the DNA is TGCAGTGCCGTTGGGGGGACTAGCACAGATACGCAGTATTTT.

This clonotype was picked up many times. J is TRBJ2-7 and V is TRBV7-9; a possible D gene is TRBD1 (6 bases). Trimming took 3 bases from V and 5 from J, leaving 14 bases between them. The CDR3 contains 14 residues. Germline V lookup: CDR1 SEHNR, CDR2 FQNEAQ (reference sequence). CDR3 in amino acids: CASSFPGAQNEQYF. The CDR3 DNA sequence: TGTGCCAGCAGCTTTCCAGGGGCACAGAACGAGCAGTACTTC.

This sequence joins TRBV10-3 and TRBJ2-3, with D unresolved. Trimming shortened V by 0 bases and J by 7 bases, and 5 bases separated the two germline ends. The CDR3 consists of 12 residues. The germline V gene encodes CDR1 ENHRY and CDR2 SYGVKD. The CDR3 nucleotides read TGTGCCATCAGTGAGTCCCGTAATACGCAGTATTTT. Residues: CAISESRNTQYF.

This clonotype turned up a few times. This sequence joins TRBV5-6 and TRBJ2-5, with D uncertain. V was shortened by 0 bases and J by 2 bases, with 5 bases between the two germline ends. Germline CDR1 is SGHDT and CDR2 is YYEEEE. CDR3 length: 13 residues. CDR3 sequence (DNA): TGTGCCAGCAGCTTGGTTGGACAAGAGACCCAGTACTTC. Translation: CASSLVGQETQYF.

This clonotype has more than one count but fewer than ten. The chain combines TRBV18 with TRBJ1-2; no clear D gene. Germline CDR1 KGHSH, CDR2 LQKENI. V was pared by 6 bases and J by 7 bases, with 15 bases between. The CDR3 length is 13 residues. As DNA, the CDR3 is TGTGCCAGCTCGCCCGGGGTAATGGCTGGCTACACCTTC. It encodes CASSPGVMAGYTF.

This clonotype was seen only a few times. This rearrangement joins TRBV29-1 to TRBJ1-1; D not certain. Trimming stripped 5 bases from V and 2 bases from J, with 9 bases between. This CDR3 has 12 residues. CDR1 and CDR2 (germline): SQVTM, ANQGSEA. The CDR3 bases are TGCAGCGTTAGTCCAGTTAACACTGAAGCTTTCTTT. Amino acids: CSVSPVNTEAFF.

This clonotype appeared a few times. A much larger clonotype is one base distant, so this may be a read error. No conserved phenylalanine or tryptophan ends this CDR3, so it is likely a read error. V and J are TRBV7-2 and TRBJ1-5; D may be TRBD1 (5 bases). From germline, CDR1 is SGHTA and CDR2 FQGNSA. Trimming pared 1 base from V and 1 base from J, leaving 8 bases between. CDR3 length: 15 residues. The CDR3: CASSLVAGSNQPQHL. As DNA, the CDR3 is TGTGCCAGCAGCTTAGTGGCAGGGAGCAATCAGCCCCAGCATTTG.

The V gene is TRBV19, the J gene TRBJ2-1; the D gene could be TRBD1 or TRBD2 (5 bases each). The V and J ends lost 4 bases and 6 bases respectively, with 13 bases between them. This CDR3 comprises 14 residues. Germline V gene sequence: CDR1 LNHDA, CDR2 SQIVND (reference sequence). The chain's CDR3 is CASSRGAGTNEQFF. CDR3 nucleotide sequence: TGTGCCAGTAGTAGGGGAGCAGGGACCAATGAGCAGTTCTTC. The variable domain in full, completed from reference TRBV19 and TRBJ2-1, reads DGGITQSPKYLFRKEGQNVTLSCEQNLNHDAMYWYRQDPGQGLRLIYYSQIVNDFQKGDIAEGYSVSREKKESFPLTVTSAQKNPTAFYLCASSRGAGTNEQFFGPGTRLTVL.

Only a few counts were recorded for this clonotype. V is TRBV20-1 and J is TRBJ2-7; 7 nucleotides align to TRBD1. Germline assignment: CDR1 DFQATT and CDR2 SNEGSKA (reference sequence). The CDR3 has 15 residues. The V segment lost 0 bases and the J segment 2 bases; nucleotides outside the gene matches: 7. The CDR3 protein is CSARDIRDSTYEQYF. The DNA of the CDR3 is TGCAGTGCTAGAGATATAAGGGACAGTACCTACGAGCAGTACTTC.

The chain carries TRBV2 and TRBJ1-1, with D uncertain. In germline, CDR1 is SNHLY, CDR2 FYNNEI. The CDR3 is 11 residues long. V was clipped by 3 bases and J by 6 bases, with 5 bases between them. CDR3 amino acids: CASSDMAEAFF. The CDR3 coding sequence is TGTGCCAGCAGTGATATGGCTGAAGCTTTCTTT.

This clonotype was seen repeatedly, ten times or more. This chain uses TRBV7-6 with TRBJ2-5; the D gene could be TRBD1 or TRBD2 (5 bases each). This CDR3 has 15 residues. With 5 bases removed from V and 5 bases from J, the gap between germline ends came to 18 bases. In germline, CDR1 is SGHVS, CDR2 FNYEAQ. The CDR3 nucleotides read TGTGCCAGCAGCACTACGGGACCTCCCGGGGAGACCCAGTACTTC. Protein product: CASSTTGPPGETQYF.

This clonotype came up many times. This sequence joins TRBV12-3 or TRBV12-4 and TRBJ1-1; 7 bases agree with TRBD1. The CDR3 covers 15 residues. J gave up 4 bases and V 2 bases, and 7 bases lay outside the gene matches. The DNA of the CDR3 is TGTGCCAGCAGTTTATGGCAGGGGGGAATCACTGAAGCTTTCTTT. It yields the protein CASSLWQGGITEAFF.

Ten or more counts support this clonotype. V is TRBV20-1 and J is TRBJ1-3; D gene uncertain. CDR1 DFQATT and CDR2 SNEGSKA come from the germline V gene (reference sequence). This CDR3 region has 12 residues. Trimming removed 7 bases at V and 1 base at J, with 8 bases between. The DNA of the CDR3 is TGCAGTGTAATGGGTTCTGGAAACACCATATATTTT. Protein: CSVMGSGNTIYF.

As for this clonotype: The junction departs from germline at one end; a sequencing error may be responsible. This chain links TRBV25-1 with TRBJ1-6; D gene ambiguous. The germline V gene encodes CDR1 MGHDK and CDR2 SYGVNS. The CDR3 runs to 14 residues. The CDR3 sequence: CSSSETRTLSPLHF. The CDR3, as DNA: TGTTCCAGCAGTGAGACAAGGACCCTTTCACCCCTCCACTTT.

This clonotype was counted between two and nine times. The rearrangement uses TRBV6-1 and TRBJ1-4; D is perhaps TRBD1 (5 bases). There are 12 residues in the CDR3. CDR1 is MNHNS, CDR2 SASEGT, per germline. Trimming cost V 4 bases and J 10 bases, with 10 bases left between them. The CDR3 protein is CASSVGPGKLFF. CDR3 in DNA: TGTGCCAGCAGTGTGGGGCCAGGAAAACTGTTTTTT.

This clonotype occurred many times. V usage is TRBV6-5 and J usage is TRBJ1-6, with 7 bases identical to TRBD1. The germline gives CDR1 MNHEY, CDR2 SVGAGI. V shed 6 bases and J 4 bases; nucleotides not matched to a gene: 9. There are 16 residues in the CDR3. The CDR3 nucleotides are TGTGCCAGCAGCCGCCCCGTGGGACAGTATAATTCACCCCTCCACTTT. This sequence encodes CASSRPVGQYNSPLHF.

This clonotype was found many times. The rearrangement links TRBV7-2 to TRBJ2-1; TRBD2 matches 14 bases. V shed 7 bases and J 8 bases; nucleotides not matched to a gene: 4. The CDR3 runs to 14 residues. Germline CDR1 and CDR2: SGHTA and FQGNSA. CDR3 coding DNA: TGTGCCAGCATCGGGACTAGCGGGAGTGATGAGCAGTTCTTC. Translated, it gives CASIGTSGSDEQFF.